These 6 T cell receptor beta chains came from one sample sequenced in a study of PD-L1 blockade in urothelial cancer. Time point denoted: pretreatment peripheral blood. Sequencing used immunoSEQ multiplex PCR; TCRdb keeps in-frame clones, though not all of them. The repertoire holds around 82,000 clones, with 84% as singletons. The specimen comprised PBMCs, sampled around atezolizumab (anti-PD-L1) treatment. All receptors derive from a man between 60 and 75 years old with urothelial cancer.

The rearrangement uses TRBV29-1 and TRBJ2-5; TRBD1 might be the D (6 bases). Between the trimmed V and J ends, which lost 6 bases and 2 bases, there was a span of 16 bases. Germline assignment: CDR1 SQVTM and CDR2 ANQGSEA. The CDR3 sequence is 14 residues long. CDR3 in amino acids: CSVVPGHQQETQYF. CDR3 coding DNA: TGCAGCGTCGTACCGGGACACCAACAAGAGACCCAGTACTTC.

The J gene is TRBJ1-5, the V gene TRBV15; D might be TRBD1 (6 bases). This CDR3 spans 15 amino acids. The V gene's germline CDR1 is LNHNV and CDR2 YYDKDF (reference sequence). The V end lost 1 base, the J end lost 4 bases, and 11 bases lay between the germline ends. In DNA, the CDR3 is TGTGCCACCAGCAGAGCTGGACAGTTTAATCAGCCCCAGCATTTT. This encodes CATSRAGQFNQPQHF. Based on the CDR3 plus reference TRBV15 and TRBJ1-5, the full variable domain is DAMVIQNPRYQVTQFGKPVTLSCSQTLNHNVMYWYQQKSSQAPKLLFHYYDKDFNNEADTPDNFQSRRPNTSFCFLDIRSPGLGDTAMYLCATSRAGQFNQPQHFGDGTRLSIL.

The V and J genes are TRBV20-1 and TRBJ1-2; no definite D call. Germline V gene lookup returns CDR1 DFQATT and CDR2 SNEGSKA (reference sequence). The CDR3 has 11 residues. The V end was cut by 6 bases, the J end by 5 bases, with 10 bases between. In DNA form, the CDR3 reads TGCAGTGCCATCGAGGGTTATGGCTACACCTTC. As protein: CSAIEGYGYTF.

In this sample, this clone turned up a few times. V is TRBV5-1 and J is TRBJ1-1; D might be TRBD1 (6 bases). Germline loops: CDR1 SGHRS, CDR2 YFSETQ. V was shortened by 4 bases and J by 4 bases, with 17 bases between the two germline ends. The CDR3 spans 15 residues. DNA of the CDR3: TGCGCCAGCAGCGCCGGTGGGCGGGGGCCCACTGAAGCTTTCTTT. Protein: CASSAGGRGPTEAFF. The full variable domain, rest sourced from reference TRBV5-1 and TRBJ1-1, is KAGVTQTPRYLIKTRGQQVTLSCSPISGHRSVSWYQQTPGQGLQFLFEYFSETQRNKGNFPGRFSGRQFSNSRSEMNVSTLELGDSALYLCASSAGGRGPTEAFFGQGTRLTVV.

V usage is TRBV9 and J usage is TRBJ1-4; TRBD1 agrees at 9 bases. This CDR3 spans 19 amino acids. In germline, CDR1 is SGDLS, CDR2 YYNGEE. Unmatched junction bases numbered 16, after V lost 2 bases and J lost 5 bases. The CDR3 region is CASSVGTGWASTNNEKLFF. Here the CDR3 DNA reads TGTGCCAGCAGCGTGGGGACAGGGTGGGCGTCTACCAACAATGAAAAACTGTTTTTT.

This chain connects TRBV28 to TRBJ2-7; 14 bases map to TRBD2. CDR3 length equals 17 residues. CDR1 and CDR2 from the germline V gene are MDHEN and SYDVKM. V shed 6 bases, J shed 4 bases, and the junction held 11 bases outside the gene matches. The CDR3 loop is CASSLSGTSGSSYEQYF. In DNA form, the CDR3 reads TGTGCCAGCAGCCTAAGCGGGACTAGCGGGAGTTCTTACGAGCAGTACTTC.